This T cell receptor beta chain was observed in a study of blood T cell repertoires in COVID-19. For the study at large: Donors in the United States, Italy and Spain gave samples during acute or convalescent COVID-19. From T cells, B-cell-depleted T cells, or PBMCs came the material, which was cDNA or gDNA.

Trimming took off 4 bases at V and 9 bases at J, with 18 bases between the two ends. The CDR3 spans 14 residues. Germline CDR1 SEHNR, CDR2 FQNEAQ (reference sequence). Study processing details: Researchers report that nucleated cell counts were estimated from reference gene primer amplification. Repertoires were generated with immunoSEQ multiplex PCR, while TCRdb's copy carries only in-frame clones and drops some. V, J and clone size are taken as reported in that table, and D and trimming were inferred from the DNA itself. This table has 95,000 to 120,000 clones, around four fifths appearing once. The material sequenced was peripheral blood. The source is a woman in her 70s with acute or convalescent COVID-19. The chain recombines TRBV7-9 with TRBJ1-1, with unresolved D. CDR3 sequence: CASSSEGWFGQAFF. The DNA of the CDR3 is TGTGCCAGCAGCTCGGAGGGTTGGTTCGGTCAAGCTTTCTTT.